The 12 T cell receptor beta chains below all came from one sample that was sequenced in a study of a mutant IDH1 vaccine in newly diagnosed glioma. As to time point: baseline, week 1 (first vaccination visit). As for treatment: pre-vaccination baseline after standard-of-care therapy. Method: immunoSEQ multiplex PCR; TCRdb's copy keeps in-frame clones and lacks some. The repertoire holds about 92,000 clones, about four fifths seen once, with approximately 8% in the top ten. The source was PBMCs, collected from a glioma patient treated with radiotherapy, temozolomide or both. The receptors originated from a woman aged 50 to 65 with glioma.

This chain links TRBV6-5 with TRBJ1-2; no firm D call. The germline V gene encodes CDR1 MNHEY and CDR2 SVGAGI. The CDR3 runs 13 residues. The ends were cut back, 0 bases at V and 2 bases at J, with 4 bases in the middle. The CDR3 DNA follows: TGTGCCAGCAGTTACTCGGCAAACTATGGCTACACCTTC. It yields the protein CASSYSANYGYTF.

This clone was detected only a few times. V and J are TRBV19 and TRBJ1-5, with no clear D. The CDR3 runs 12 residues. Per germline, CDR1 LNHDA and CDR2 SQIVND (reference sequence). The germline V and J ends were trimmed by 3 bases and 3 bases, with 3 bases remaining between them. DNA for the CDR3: TGTGCCAGTAGTATCGACAATCAGCCCCAGCATTTT. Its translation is CASSIDNQPQHF.

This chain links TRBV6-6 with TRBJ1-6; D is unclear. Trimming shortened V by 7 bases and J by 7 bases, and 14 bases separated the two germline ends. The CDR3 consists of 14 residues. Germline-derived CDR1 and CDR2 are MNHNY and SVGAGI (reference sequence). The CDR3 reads CASTVTGRNSPLHF. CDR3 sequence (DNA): TGTGCCAGCACCGTTACGGGGAGAAATTCACCCCTCCACTTT.

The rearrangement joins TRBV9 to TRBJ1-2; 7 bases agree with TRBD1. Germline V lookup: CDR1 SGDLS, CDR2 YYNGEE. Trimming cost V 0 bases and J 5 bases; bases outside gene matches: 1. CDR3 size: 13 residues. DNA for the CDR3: TGTGCCAGCAGCGTAGCACAGGGGTATGGCTACACCTTC. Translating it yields CASSVAQGYGYTF.

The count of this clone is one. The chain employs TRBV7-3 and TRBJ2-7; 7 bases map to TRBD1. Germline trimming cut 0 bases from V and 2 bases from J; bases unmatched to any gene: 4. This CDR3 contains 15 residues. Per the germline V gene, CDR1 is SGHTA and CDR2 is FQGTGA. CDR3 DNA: TGTGCCAGCAGCTTAACTCCGGGACAGACCTACGAGCAGTACTTC. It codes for CASSLTPGQTYEQYF.

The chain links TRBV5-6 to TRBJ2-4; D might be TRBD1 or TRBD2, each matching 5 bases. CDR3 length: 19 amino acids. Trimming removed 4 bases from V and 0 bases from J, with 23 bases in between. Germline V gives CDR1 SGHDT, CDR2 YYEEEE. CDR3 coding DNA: TGTGCCAGCAGCACGGGACGGACTTTTACCCCACTAGCCAAAAACATTCAGTACTTC. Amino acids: CASSTGRTFTPLAKNIQYF.

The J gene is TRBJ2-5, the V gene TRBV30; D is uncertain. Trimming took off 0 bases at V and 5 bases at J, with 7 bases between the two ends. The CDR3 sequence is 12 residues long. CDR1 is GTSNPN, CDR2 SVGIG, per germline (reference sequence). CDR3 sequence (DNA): TGTGCCTGGAGTGTACTGATGGAGACCCAGTACTTC. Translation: CAWSVLMETQYF. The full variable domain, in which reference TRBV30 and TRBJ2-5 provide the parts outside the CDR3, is SQTIHQWPATLVQPVGSPLSLECTVEGTSNPNLYWYRQAAGRGLQLLFYSVGIGQISSEVPQNLSASRPQDRQFILSSKKLLLSDSGFYLCAWSVLMETQYFGPGTRLLVL.

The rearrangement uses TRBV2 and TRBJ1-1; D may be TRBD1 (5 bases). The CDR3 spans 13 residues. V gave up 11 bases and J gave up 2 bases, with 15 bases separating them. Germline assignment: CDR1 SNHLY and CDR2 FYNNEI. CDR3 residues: CASLGQPNTEAFF. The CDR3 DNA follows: TGTGCCTCCCTGGGGCAGCCAAACACTGAAGCTTTCTTT.

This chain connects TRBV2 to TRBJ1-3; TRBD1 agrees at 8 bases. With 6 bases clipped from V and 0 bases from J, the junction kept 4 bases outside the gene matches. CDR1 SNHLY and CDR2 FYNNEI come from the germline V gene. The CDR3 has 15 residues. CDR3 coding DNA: TGTGCCAGCAGGGACAGGGTTTTCTCTGGAAACACCATATATTTT. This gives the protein CASRDRVFSGNTIYF.

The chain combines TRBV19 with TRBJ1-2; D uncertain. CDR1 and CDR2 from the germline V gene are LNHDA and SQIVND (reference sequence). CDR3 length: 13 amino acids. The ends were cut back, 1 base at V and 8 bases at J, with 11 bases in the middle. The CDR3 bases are TGTGCCAGTAGTATAGGGGCACGGCGGGGCTACACCTTC. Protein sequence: CASSIGARRGYTF. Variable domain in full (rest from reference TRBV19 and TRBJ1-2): DGGITQSPKYLFRKEGQNVTLSCEQNLNHDAMYWYRQDPGQGLRLIYYSQIVNDFQKGDIAEGYSVSREKKESFPLTVTSAQKNPTAFYLCASSIGARRGYTFGSGTRLTVV.

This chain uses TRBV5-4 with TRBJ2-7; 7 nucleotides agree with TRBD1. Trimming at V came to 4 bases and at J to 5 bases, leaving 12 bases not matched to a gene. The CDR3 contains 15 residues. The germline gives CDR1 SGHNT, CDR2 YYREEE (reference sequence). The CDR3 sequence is CASSLSKDRADEQYF. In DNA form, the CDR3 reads TGTGCCAGCAGCCTATCAAAAGACAGGGCGGACGAGCAGTACTTC.

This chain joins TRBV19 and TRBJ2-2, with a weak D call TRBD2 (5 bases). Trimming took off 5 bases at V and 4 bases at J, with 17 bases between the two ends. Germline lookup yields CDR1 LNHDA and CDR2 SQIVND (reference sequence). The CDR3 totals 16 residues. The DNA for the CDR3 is TGTGCCAGTAGTCAATTCGGGGAGATGATCACCGGGGAGCTGTTTTTT. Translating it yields CASSQFGEMITGELFF.